This TCR beta chain came from a study of human T cells and chemical hapten exposure. Across the whole study: Patients received weekly diphenylcyclopropenone doses to the scalp throughout the roughly 24-week study.

The CDR3 is 15 amino acids. V lost 1 base to trimming and J lost 5 bases, with 13 bases between them. Germline CDR1 reads SEHNR; CDR2 reads FQNEAQ (reference sequence). In its sample, this clonotype was seen many times. Antigen: not known. The study, taken as a whole, reports: A positive correlation with patch test score was shown by PT1 expanded TCR counts.

As to time point: patch test 2, 6 weeks after DPC sensitization. The treatment is: therapeutic diphenylcyclopropenone sensitization with weekly scalp DPC. TCRdb itself ran the RACE reads through MiXCR, one entry per CDR3 protein. The sample shows roughly 96,000 distinct CDR3 sequences, over 7.5% of them seen only once. The TCR comes from a woman between 40 and 50 years old with alopecia areata. Some clones in this sample may be carry-over from other donors' samples. V is TRBV7-9 and J is TRBJ2-3, with D perhaps matching TRBD1 or TRBD2 (5 bases each). Sequencing was performed on whole blood, taken in connection with sensitization to the hapten diphenylcyclopropenone (DPC). The DNA for the CDR3 is TGTGCCAGCAGCTTAGGGGGACCGGGTCAAGATACGCAGTATTTT. This encodes CASSLGGPGQDTQYF.